This TCR beta chain was documented in a study of shared clonotypes between healthy human individuals. This clone was observed once. Its antigen is not identified. The study, taken as a whole, reports: Large depth notwithstanding, sorted-subset sequencing proved incomplete by rarefaction. Across subsets, estimated richness was generally greater for naive than for memory populations. Naive CD4 clonotypes overlapped across a handful of donors at roughly 4.5%.

Replicate PCRs from sorted subsets contained approximately 220 ng DNA, which is some 30,000 T cell genomes. Data came from immunoSEQ multiplex PCR; TCRdb stores just in-frame clones and leaves some out. The profile shows about 1.5 million clones, around 98% of them singletons. Trimming removed 4 bases from V and 3 bases from J; junction bases left unmatched: 8. CDR1 is SGHRS, CDR2 YFSETQ, per germline. The CDR3 consists of 15 residues. The receptor was derived from a man under 40 in good health. The chain is built from TRBV5-1 and TRBJ2-7, with 9 bases aligning to TRBD1. The sequenced material came from naive CD4+ T cells sorted from blood. Subset given: CD45RA+ positively selected. This chain's CDR3 is CASSPLPGQGYEQYF. DNA of the CDR3: TGCGCCAGCAGCCCCCTTCCGGGACAGGGCTACGAGCAGTACTTC.